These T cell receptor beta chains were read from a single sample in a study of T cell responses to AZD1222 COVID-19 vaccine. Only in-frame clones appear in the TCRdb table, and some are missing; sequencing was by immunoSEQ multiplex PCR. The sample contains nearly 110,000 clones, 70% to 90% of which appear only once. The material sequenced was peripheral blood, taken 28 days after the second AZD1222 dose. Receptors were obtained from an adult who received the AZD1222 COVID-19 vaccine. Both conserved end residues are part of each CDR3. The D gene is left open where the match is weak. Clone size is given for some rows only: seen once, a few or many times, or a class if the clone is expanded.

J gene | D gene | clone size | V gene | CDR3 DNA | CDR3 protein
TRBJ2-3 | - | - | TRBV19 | TGTGCCAGTAGTATAAGGTTTCGGGCTGCAGATACGCAGTATTTT | CASSIRFRAADTQYF
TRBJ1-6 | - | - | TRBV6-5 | TGTGCCAGCAGTTCTCCCCCTGGGACGGTTAATTCACCCCTCCACTTT | CASSSPPGTVNSPLHF
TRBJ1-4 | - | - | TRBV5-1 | TGCGCCAGCAGCCCTTGGGACACCCCTAATGAAAAACTGTTTTTT | CASSPWDTPNEKLFF
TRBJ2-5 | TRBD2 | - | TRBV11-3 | TGTGCCAGCAGCCGAAGCGGGGGGGCGAAGACCCAGTACTTC | CASSRSGGAKTQYF
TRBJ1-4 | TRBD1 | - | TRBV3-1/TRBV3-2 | TGTGCCAGCAGCCAACAGGGGGCGGGGGGAAAACTGTTTTTT | CASSQQGAGGKLFF
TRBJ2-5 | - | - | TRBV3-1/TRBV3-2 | TGTGCCAGCAGCCAAGATCGGGACGACACGAAGACCCAGTACTTC | CASSQDRDDTKTQYF
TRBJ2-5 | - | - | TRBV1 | TGCACCAGCAGCCCAGCACCGGGACTAGCGGGGCCGGGGGAGACCCAGTACTTC | CTSSPAPGLAGPGETQYF
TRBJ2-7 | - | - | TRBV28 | TGTGCCAGCAGTTACCAGGCTTCCTACGAGCAGTACTTC | CASSYQASYEQYF
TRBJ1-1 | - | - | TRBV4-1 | TGCGCCAGCAGCCAAGATCGGGGGGGGAACACTGAAGCTTTCTTT | CASSQDRGGNTEAFF
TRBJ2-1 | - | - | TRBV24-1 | TGTGCCACCAGTGATTCTAGGAGGGGGGGAAACAATGAGCAGTTCTTC | CATSDSRRGGNNEQFF
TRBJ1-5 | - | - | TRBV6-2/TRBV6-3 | TGTGCCAGCAGTTACGAAAGACCACAGCCCCAGCATTTT | CASSYERPQPQHF
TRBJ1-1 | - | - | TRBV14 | TGTGCCAGCAGCCAAGGGACTGAAGCTTTCTTT | CASSQGTEAFF
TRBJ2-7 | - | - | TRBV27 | TGTGCCAGCAGTCCACGGTCCGTGGGGTTCTACGAGCAGTACTTC | CASSPRSVGFYEQYF
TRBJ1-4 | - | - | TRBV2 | TGTGCCAGCAGTGGAGGGGAAAAACTGTTTTTT | CASSGGEKLFF
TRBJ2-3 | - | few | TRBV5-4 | TGTGCCAGCACCCTACTAGGAAGCGGAAGCACAGATACGCAGTATTTT | CASTLLGSGSTDTQYF
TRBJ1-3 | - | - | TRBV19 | TGTGCCAGTAGCATCCAGCGGGAGGCAGGCCTTGGAAACACCATATATTTT | CASSIQREAGLGNTIYF
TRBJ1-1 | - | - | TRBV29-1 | TGCAGCGGTACAAGGTGGGGCACTGAAGCTTTCTTT | CSGTRWGTEAFF
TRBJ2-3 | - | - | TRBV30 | TGTGCCTGGAGTGTACTTCCCGATACGCAGTATTTT | CAWSVLPDTQYF
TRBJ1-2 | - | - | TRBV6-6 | TGTGCCAGCAGAGCACAGGGAACCTATGGCTACACCTTC | CASRAQGTYGYTF
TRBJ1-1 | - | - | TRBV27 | TGTGCCAGCAGTTTAGGCAGGGACACTGAAGCTTTCTTT | CASSLGRDTEAFF
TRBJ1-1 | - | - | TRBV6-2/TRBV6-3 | TGTGCCAGCAGTTACCGCAGGGGCCGGAGCACTGAAGCTTTCTTT | CASSYRRGRSTEAFF